The 21 T cell receptor beta chains below all came from one sample that was sequenced in a study of cytomegalovirus exposure and HLA in healthy donors. The PCR was carried out with 60 Vbeta primers and 13 Jbeta primers. The table came from immunoSEQ multiplex PCR; TCRdb's copy has only in-frame clones and leaves some out. This sample has 110,000 to 150,000 clones; roughly 80% occur once, and the top ten carry roughly 4%. Sequenced: PBMCs. These receptors originate from a woman aged 35 to 49 in good health and CMV-seropositive.

The chain carries TRBV7-9 and TRBJ2-2, with TRBD1 matching over 11 bases. Germline CDR1 and CDR2: SEHNR and FQNEAQ (reference sequence). V lost 5 bases to trimming and J lost 4 bases; unmatched junction nucleotides: 6. The CDR3 contains 16 residues. The CDR3 is CASSPRTGGLTGELFF. The CDR3 nucleotides are TGTGCCAGCAGCCCCCGGACAGGGGGCCTCACCGGGGAGCTGTTTTTT.

The chain is built from TRBV2 and TRBJ2-5, with 7 bases that match TRBD2. The J call may not be correct, given that the DNA end is closer to TRBJ2-7. The CDR3 is 14 residues long. The germline CDR1 and CDR2 sequences are SNHLY and FYNNEI. CDR3 DNA: TGTGCCAGCCGGGGGAGGGGAAGTCACTACGAGCAGTACTTC. It specifies CASRGRGSHYEQYF.

The chain joins TRBV30 to TRBJ1-5; TRBD1 agrees at 9 bases. Germline V CDR1 and CDR2: GTSNPN, SVGIG (reference sequence). The CDR3 runs to 14 residues. The ends lost 0 bases at V and 5 bases at J; junction bases unmatched: 2. DNA for the CDR3: TGTGCCTGGAGTGTGGGACAGGGTCATCAGCCCCAGCATTTT. This translates into CAWSVGQGHQPQHF.

The V call is TRBV6-1, the J call TRBJ1-2, with D maybe TRBD1 (5 bases). V gave up 3 bases and J gave up 8 bases, with 13 bases separating them. This CDR3 has 13 amino acids. CDR1 and CDR2 (germline): MNHNS, SASEGT. The CDR3 loop reads CASSEIPGNGYTF. The CDR3 DNA is TGTGCCAGCAGTGAGATCCCAGGGAACGGCTACACCTTC.

This rearrangement joins TRBV4-1 to TRBJ2-5, with no clear D. This CDR3 has 13 amino acids. The germline V gene encodes CDR1 MGHRA and CDR2 YSYEKL. V gave up 3 bases and J gave up 2 bases, with 7 bases separating them. CDR3 DNA: TGCGCCAGCAGCCAGGGCCAACAAGAGACCCAGTACTTC. The encoded protein is CASSQGQQETQYF.

The chain recombines TRBV6-5 with TRBJ1-1; D is unresolved. Germline CDR1 reads MNHEY; CDR2 reads SVGAGI. Trimming left V 6 bases short and J 3 bases short, with 11 bases between. The CDR3 runs to 13 residues. CDR3 nucleotide sequence: TGTGCCAGCAGCTATAATCCGGACACTGAAGCTTTCTTT. Translation gives CASSYNPDTEAFF.

The gene calls are TRBV11-2 and TRBJ2-2, with 7 bases lining up with TRBD1. V gave up 5 bases and J gave up 8 bases; unmatched junction bases: 8. This CDR3 comprises 14 residues. In germline, CDR1 is SGHAT, CDR2 FQNNGV. The CDR3 DNA is TGTGCCAGCAGCCTGGGACAGTCGGTTGGGGAGCTGTTTTTT. It encodes CASSLGQSVGELFF.

The chain uses TRBV15 and TRBJ2-7, with D maybe TRBD2 (6 bases). The germline V and J ends were trimmed by 4 bases and 0 bases, with 13 bases remaining between them. Germline assignment: CDR1 LNHNV and CDR2 YYDKDF (reference sequence). This CDR3 is 15 amino acids long. Written as DNA, the CDR3 is TGTGCCACCAGCAACCTGGGACTTGCCTCCTACGAGCAGTACTTC. Translated: CATSNLGLASYEQYF.

The V call is TRBV19, the J call TRBJ2-7, with 8 positions matching TRBD1. The CDR3 is 14 residues long. The junction had 6 bases not matched to a gene; V was cut back by 5 bases and J by 3 bases. The germline CDR1 and CDR2 sequences are LNHDA and SQIVND (reference sequence). The CDR3 reads CASSEDRDHYEQYF. CDR3 coding DNA: TGTGCCAGTAGTGAGGACAGGGACCACTACGAGCAGTACTTC.

V is TRBV28 and J is TRBJ1-5; 9 positions agree with TRBD1. The CDR3 runs 17 residues. Unmatched junction bases numbered 10, after V lost 6 bases and J lost 1 base. Germline V gene sequence: CDR1 MDHEN, CDR2 SYDVKM. The CDR3 coding sequence is TGTGCCAGCAGCTCGGGACAGGGCCTGCGGAGCAATCAGCCCCAGCATTTT. Residues: CASSSGQGLRSNQPQHF.

The rearrangement uses TRBV6-5 and TRBJ1-1; TRBD1 is a possible D gene (6 bases). This CDR3 contains 12 residues. V was trimmed by 6 bases and J by 6 bases, leaving 11 bases between them. The germline CDR1 and CDR2 sequences are MNHEY and SVGAGI. The CDR3: CASRQGEAEAFF. CDR3 nucleotides: TGTGCCAGCAGACAGGGTGAAGCTGAAGCTTTCTTT.

The chain combines TRBV19 with TRBJ2-1, with D tentatively TRBD2 (6 bases). Germline CDR1 reads LNHDA; CDR2 reads SQIVND (reference sequence). The CDR3 contains 16 residues. Trimming removed 2 bases from V and 3 bases from J, with 14 bases in between. CDR3 sequence (DNA): TGTGCCAGTAGTATATGGTCGGGGGAGGTCTACAATGAGCAGTTCTTC. This translates into CASSIWSGEVYNEQFF. The variable domain in full, completed from reference TRBV19 and TRBJ2-1, reads DGGITQSPKYLFRKEGQNVTLSCEQNLNHDAMYWYRQDPGQGLRLIYYSQIVNDFQKGDIAEGYSVSREKKESFPLTVTSAQKNPTAFYLCASSIWSGEVYNEQFFGPGTRLTVL.

The chain links TRBV15 to TRBJ2-7, with D possibly being TRBD2 (5 bases). CDR3 length equals 12 residues. Trimming removed 1 base at V and 6 bases at J, with 7 bases between. CDR1 LNHNV and CDR2 YYDKDF come from the germline V gene (reference sequence). CDR3 in DNA: TGTGCCACCAGCAGAGCGGGGAGCGAGCAGTACTTC. Protein product: CATSRAGSEQYF.

Only a few counts were recorded for this clone. The V and J genes are TRBV15 and TRBJ2-2, with D possibly TRBD2 on 5 matching bases. V was trimmed by 6 bases and J by 1 base, leaving 12 bases between them. The germline CDR1 and CDR2 sequences are LNHNV and YYDKDF (reference sequence). CDR3 length: 15 amino acids. In DNA form, the CDR3 reads TGTGCCACCAGGGAGCGGCAGCTGAACACCGGGGAGCTGTTTTTT. Translation: CATRERQLNTGELFF.

The J gene is TRBJ2-5, the V gene TRBV27; unclear D gene. The ends were cut back, 5 bases at V and 3 bases at J, with 10 bases in the middle. The CDR3 length is 13 residues. Germline-derived CDR1 and CDR2 are MNHEY and SMNVEV (reference sequence). The CDR3 spells CASSLRTEETQYF. The CDR3 DNA reads TGTGCCAGCAGTCTGAGAACGGAAGAGACCCAGTACTTC.

The CDR3 spells CASSLGGLGYGYTF. In DNA, the CDR3 is TGTGCCAGCAGCTTGGGGGGGCTCGGCTATGGCTACACCTTC. V and J are TRBV5-4 and TRBJ1-2; a possible D gene is TRBD1 (6 bases). V gave up 0 bases and J gave up 4 bases, with 10 bases separating them. CDR1 and CDR2 from the germline V gene are SGHNT and YYREEE (reference sequence). CDR3 size: 14 residues. Drawing the rest from reference TRBV5-4 and TRBJ1-2, the complete variable domain is ETGVTQSPTHLIKTRGQQVTLRCSSQSGHNTVSWYQQALGQGPQFIFQYYREEENGRGNFPPRFSGLQFPNYSSELNVNALELDDSALYLCASSLGGLGYGYTFGSGTRLTVV.

This chain links TRBV21-1 with TRBJ1-1. TRBV21-1 is tagged as a pseudogene. There are 16 residues in the CDR3. The chain's CDR3 is CASSKVRWGGNTEAFF. CDR3 bases: TGTGCCAGCAGCAAAGTTCGATGGGGGGGGAACACTGAAGCTTTCTTT.

Details on this clone: One junction end does not reproduce the germline sequence, and a read error may be involved. The V and J genes are TRBV7-9 and TRBJ1-5; D perhaps matches TRBD1 (5 bases). CDR1 and CDR2 (germline): SEHNR, FQNEAQ (reference sequence). The CDR3 runs to 16 residues. CDR3 amino acids: CSSSLGPGTGNQPQHF. CDR3 DNA: TGTTCCAGCAGCTTAGGACCGGGGACTGGCAATCAGCCCCAGCATTTT.

Many counts were recorded for this clone. The V and J genes are TRBV7-9 and TRBJ2-7; 9 nucleotides align to TRBD1. The germline V gene encodes CDR1 SEHNR and CDR2 FQNEAQ (reference sequence). CDR3 size: 16 residues. V was pared by 5 bases and J by 0 bases, with 8 bases of the junction left unmatched. CDR3 DNA: TGTGCCAGCAGCCGTAGCCCGGGACAGGGCTCCTACGAGCAGTACTTC. Translation: CASSRSPGQGSYEQYF. Using reference TRBV7-9 and TRBJ2-7 for the parts outside the CDR3, the full variable domain is DTGVSQNPRHKITKRGQNVTFRCDPISEHNRLYWYRQTLGQGPEFLTYFQNEAQLEKSRLLSDRFSAERPKGSFSTLEIQRTEQGDSAMYLCASSRSPGQGSYEQYFGPGTRLTVT.

The chain carries TRBV5-1 and TRBJ2-3; TRBD2 matches at 10 bases. Unmatched junction bases numbered 4, after V lost 2 bases and J lost 1 base. Germline V gene data show CDR1 as SGHRS and CDR2 as YFSETQ. There are 16 residues in the CDR3. The CDR3 is CASSFRLAGGTDTQYF. CDR3 bases: TGCGCCAGCAGCTTCCGTCTAGCGGGGGGCACAGATACGCAGTATTTT. Full variable domain (remainder filled in from reference TRBV5-1 and TRBJ2-3): KAGVTQTPRYLIKTRGQQVTLSCSPISGHRSVSWYQQTPGQGLQFLFEYFSETQRNKGNFPGRFSGRQFSNSRSEMNVSTLELGDSALYLCASSFRLAGGTDTQYFGPGTRLTVL.

This clone occurred once. The V gene is TRBV18, the J gene TRBJ1-5, with 8 nucleotides matching TRBD1. The CDR3 extends over 14 amino acids. V lost 3 bases, J lost 3 bases, and 1 base stayed unmatched. CDR1 and CDR2 from the germline V gene are KGHSH and LQKENI. CDR3 nucleotide sequence: TGTGCCAGCTCACCGGACAGGGCCAATCAGCCCCAGCATTTT. Residues: CASSPDRANQPQHF.